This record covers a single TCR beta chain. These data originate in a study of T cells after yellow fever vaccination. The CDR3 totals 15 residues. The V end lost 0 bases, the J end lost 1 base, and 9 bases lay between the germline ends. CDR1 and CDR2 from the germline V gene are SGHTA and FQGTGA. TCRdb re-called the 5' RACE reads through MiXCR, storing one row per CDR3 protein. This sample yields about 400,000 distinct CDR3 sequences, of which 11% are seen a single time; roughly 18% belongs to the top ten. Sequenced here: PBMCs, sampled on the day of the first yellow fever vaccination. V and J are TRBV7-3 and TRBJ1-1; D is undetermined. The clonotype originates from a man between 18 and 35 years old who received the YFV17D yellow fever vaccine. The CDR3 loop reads CASSLTPTRNTEAFF. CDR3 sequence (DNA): TGTGCCAGCAGCTTAACGCCGACAAGGAACACTGAAGCTTTCTTT.